This TCR beta chain was found in a study of regulatory T cells in long-lasting Graves disease. Study findings and constraints: Newly diagnosed disease favored TRBV20-1 and TRBJ2-1 over persistent disease.

The germline CDR1 and CDR2 sequences are MNHGY and SVAAGI. The CDR3 consists of 15 residues. V dropped 4 bases and J dropped 0 bases, with 12 bases sitting between them. The table lists this clonotype with many counts. Its antigen is unknown. Through Arm-PCR of CDR3 regions and iRepertoire HTBI primers, TCR beta libraries were built. One entry per CDR3 protein, called by TCRdb with MiXCR from the multiplex PCR reads. The table lists roughly 420,000 distinct CDR3 sequences, about 17% of them singletons, with around a quarter in the top ten. Time point reported: newly diagnosed GD, antithyroid drugs for less than 3 months. Researchers made the TCR library from RNA that was extracted from PBMCs. Separately, the same data were catalogued under a study of T cells in Graves' hyperthyroidism and ophthalmopathy.

The sample consisted of peripheral blood mononuclear cells (PBMCs), taken at new diagnosis, from a patient treated with antithyroid drugs. This rearrangement joins TRBV6-9 to TRBJ1-1; maybe TRBD1 (5 bases). The sequence was collected from a woman aged 18-29 years with Graves disease. CDR3 region: CASSSNRIMNTEAFF. The CDR3 region has the DNA TGTGCCAGCAGTTCGAACAGGATCATGAACACTGAAGCTTTCTTT.